The T cell receptor beta chain described here comes from a study of PD-1 blockade in classical Hodgkin lymphoma. Study-wide background: Once every 2 weeks, patients received intravenous nivolumab at 3 mg/kg.

Regarding the study as a whole: Whoever responded completely had baseline diversity much like that seen in newly diagnosed patients. Patients with an early start, nivolumab under 1 year after ASCT, were excluded.

Each of the patients experienced relapse following autologous stem cell transplantation, and their brentuximab vedotin exposure differed. Complete response, partial response or progressive disease was recorded as best response. A word on this clone: Its antigen is unknown.

Libraries were prepared by immunoSEQ multiplex PCR; TCRdb keeps only in-frame clonotypes and omits some of them. The table shows about 20,000 clones, with 75% to 90% occurring only once. This CDR3 comprises 17 residues. The V gene is TRBV21-1, the J gene TRBJ2-4; the table's TRBD2 call for D was not verified on the DNA. TRBV21-1 is classified as a pseudogene. This receptor was taken from a human donor with classical Hodgkin lymphoma. This sample comprised peripheral blood mononuclear cells (PBMCs), obtained at baseline. CDR3 sequence: CASTERPPGAAGDIQYF. CDR3 sequence (DNA): TGTGCCAGCACGGAAAGGCCCCCCGGGGCGGCGGGGGACATTCAGTACTTC.